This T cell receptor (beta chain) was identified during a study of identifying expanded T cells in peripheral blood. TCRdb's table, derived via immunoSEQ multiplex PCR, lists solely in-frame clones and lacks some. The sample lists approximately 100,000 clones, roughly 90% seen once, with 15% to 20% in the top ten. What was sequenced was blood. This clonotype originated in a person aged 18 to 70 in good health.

The chain's CDR3 is CASSPLGLVGYEQYF. CDR3 nucleotide sequence: TGCGCCAGCAGCCCCCTAGGACTAGTAGGGTACGAGCAGTACTTC. The chain is built from TRBV4-1 and TRBJ2-7, with 7 bases that match TRBD2. This CDR3 contains 15 residues. Per germline, CDR1 MGHRA and CDR2 YSYEKL. Trimming at V came to 4 bases and at J to 4 bases, leaving 10 bases not matched to a gene.